This T cell receptor beta chain was sequenced for a study of cytomegalovirus exposure and HLA in healthy donors (dated by TCRdb to about 2017). In terms of the full investigation: According to a later analysis, one platform produced both the 120 validation repertoires and the approximately 660 repertoires of the first cohort. The study aimed to test whether cataloging public T cell receptors could reveal signatures of past pathogen exposure. Along with the approximately 620-subject first cohort, a separate validation cohort of over a hundred different subjects was used. To predict cytomegalovirus infection status, the study brought together high-throughput TCR immunosequencing, statistical association of individual TCRs with disease status, and machine learning.

The CDR3, cysteine through phenylalanine, is 15 amino acids long. The DNA shown is the 45-base CDR3, in frame from base 1. The germline V gene provides CDR1 KGHSH and CDR2 LQKENI. The V end gives up 0 bases and the J end 6 bases, leaving 4 bases in the junction not matched to a gene. Study-wide conclusions, independent of this receptor: In vitro tests confirmed that a few of the cytomegalovirus-associated TCR beta chains recognize cytomegalovirus antigens. It was suggested by the authors that the approach could potentially be generalized to other disease states and immunological phenotypes. A total of 150 to 200 TCR beta chains were listed by the study as associated with cytomegalovirus. A later analysis lacked HLA typing for the validation cohort, so it scored co-occurrence in that cohort across all 120 repertoires. Subsequent analysis determined that TCRs grouped into clusters in the first cohort also showed a tendency toward co-occurrence across the roughly 120 validation repertoires, and approximately 94% of cluster scores exceeded 0. The classifier was reported to diagnose cytomegalovirus status with high specificity and sensitivity in both the original and validation cohorts. Most TCR sequences were observed very rarely across donors, whereas some public TCRs were present in many individuals.

Separate from the approximately 700-subject first cohort, the validation cohort of over 90 subjects was the group to which the donors belonged. Details on this clone: It has no known antigen specificity. Base qualities were left out, and no much larger clone turns up one base away.

Library method: the immunoSEQ multiplex PCR assay. The authors' pipeline ran thus. A statistical classification framework was built to diagnose cytomegalovirus status from the catalog of TCR beta chain sequences. TCRdb mirrors the immuneACCESS table, restricted to in-frame sequences. Some clones are absent from its copies; in checked studies, under half trace to an unresolved V gene, and the reason for the others is unknown. The V and J calls and clone size are taken from that table; D and trimming were inferred from the DNA. The table for this sample lists 150,000 to 160,000 clones; around 83% of them were counted only once. The ten largest clones represent 2% to 2.5% of the sample.

The sequencing input was PBMCs. Here the chain combines TRBV18 and TRBJ1-1, with TRBD1 matching 10 junction bases. The clonotype comes from a human donor in good health. The CDR3 reads as follows: CASSPPVGQGSEAFF. The nucleotide sequence is given as TGTGCCAGCTCACCACCTGTGGGACAGGGGTCTGAAGCTTTCTTT.